A selection of T cell receptor beta chains follows, all from one sample in a study of Ad26.COV2.S vaccination and SARS-CoV-2 variants. Sequencing was performed with immunoSEQ multiplex PCR; in TCRdb, only in-frame clones are kept and a portion is missing. The profile covers 400,000 to 450,000 clones, with about 90% appearing a single time and around 1.7% taken by the ten largest. Specimen: peripheral blood, collected in a trial of Ad26.COV2.S vaccine versus placebo. These receptors all stem from a person between 18 and 60 years old who received the Ad26.COV2.S COVID-19 vaccine or a placebo. CDR3s include the opening cysteine and the closing phenylalanine or tryptophan. A D gene is named only where the DNA matches it firmly. Clone size is not always given. Where it is, it says once, few, many or a class for expanded clones.

J gene: TRBJ1-1; clone size: -; D gene: TRBD1; V gene: TRBV30; CDR3 protein: CACSEDRVGTEAFF; CDR3 DNA: TGTGCCTGCTCTGAAGACAGGGTGGGCACTGAAGCTTTCTTT
J gene: TRBJ2-7; clone size: -; D gene: -; V gene: TRBV19; CDR3 protein: CASSPWVGRSYEQYF; CDR3 DNA: TGTGCCAGTAGCCCCTGGGTAGGGCGATCCTACGAGCAGTACTTC
J gene: TRBJ2-3; clone size: -; D gene: -; V gene: TRBV4-1; CDR3 protein: CASSHEPGQRVSTDTQYF; CDR3 DNA: TGCGCCAGCAGCCATGAGCCGGGCCAGCGGGTGAGCACAGATACGCAGTATTTT
J gene: TRBJ2-5; clone size: -; D gene: -; V gene: TRBV7-2; CDR3 protein: CASSPDDQETQYF; CDR3 DNA: TGTGCCAGCAGCCCCGATGACCAAGAGACCCAGTACTTC
J gene: TRBJ1-1; clone size: -; D gene: TRBD1; V gene: TRBV19; CDR3 protein: CASSGEFWDSPNTEAFF; CDR3 DNA: TGTGCCAGTAGTGGAGAGTTCTGGGACAGCCCGAACACTGAAGCTTTCTTT
J gene: TRBJ1-6; clone size: once; D gene: -; V gene: TRBV24-1; CDR3 protein: CATSDGRGSPLHF; CDR3 DNA: TGTGCCACCAGTGATGGCCGGGGTTCACCCCTCCACTTT
J gene: TRBJ2-2; clone size: -; D gene: TRBD1; V gene: TRBV15; CDR3 protein: CATSTSGQGNTGELFF; CDR3 DNA: TGTGCCACCAGCACATCGGGACAGGGAAACACCGGGGAGCTGTTTTTT
J gene: TRBJ2-3; clone size: -; D gene: -; V gene: TRBV12-3/TRBV12-4; CDR3 protein: CASRDSDTDTQYF; CDR3 DNA: TGTGCCAGCAGGGACAGCGACACAGATACGCAGTATTTT
J gene: TRBJ2-5; clone size: -; D gene: TRBD1; V gene: TRBV9; CDR3 protein: CASSVAGQGRETQYF; CDR3 DNA: TGTGCCAGCAGCGTTGCGGGACAGGGGAGGGAGACCCAGTACTTC
J gene: TRBJ2-2; clone size: -; D gene: -; V gene: TRBV11-2; CDR3 protein: CASIKNTGELFF; CDR3 DNA: TGTGCCAGCATAAAGAACACCGGGGAGCTGTTTTTT
J gene: TRBJ2-3; clone size: once; D gene: TRBD2; V gene: TRBV6-2/TRBV6-3; CDR3 protein: CASSYSRGVGTDTQYF; CDR3 DNA: TGTGCCAGCAGTTACTCCCGGGGGGTCGGCACAGATACGCAGTATTTT
J gene: TRBJ2-3; clone size: -; D gene: TRBD1; V gene: TRBV2; CDR3 protein: CAGSGQGRTDTQYF; CDR3 DNA: TGTGCCGGATCAGGACAGGGAAGGACAGATACGCAGTATTTT
J gene: TRBJ2-7; clone size: -; D gene: TRBD2; V gene: TRBV18; CDR3 protein: CASSRARGGHYEQYF; CDR3 DNA: TGTGCCAGCTCACGTGCGCGGGGGGGCCACTACGAGCAGTACTTC
J gene: TRBJ2-5; clone size: many; D gene: -; V gene: TRBV6-2/TRBV6-3; CDR3 protein: CASSLTRGTETQYF; CDR3 DNA: TGTGCCAGCAGTTTGACCAGGGGAACAGAGACCCAGTACTTC
J gene: TRBJ1-2; clone size: -; D gene: TRBD1; V gene: TRBV9; CDR3 protein: CASTPSWTGTGYGYTF; CDR3 DNA: TGTGCCAGCACCCCATCGTGGACAGGGACTGGCTATGGCTACACCTTC
J gene: TRBJ2-2; clone size: -; D gene: TRBD1; V gene: TRBV6-2/TRBV6-3; CDR3 protein: CASSWTGNTGELFF; CDR3 DNA: TGTGCCAGCAGTTGGACAGGGAACACCGGGGAGCTGTTTTTT
J gene: TRBJ1-4; clone size: -; D gene: -; V gene: TRBV6-6; CDR3 protein: CASSYVQASNEKLFF; CDR3 DNA: TGTGCCAGCAGTTACGTCCAGGCGTCTAATGAAAAACTGTTTTTT
J gene: TRBJ2-1; clone size: -; D gene: TRBD2; V gene: TRBV5-1; CDR3 protein: CASRLLAGDYNEQFF; CDR3 DNA: TGCGCCAGCAGGCTACTAGCGGGGGACTACAATGAGCAGTTCTTC
J gene: TRBJ1-1; clone size: few; D gene: TRBD1; V gene: TRBV6-5; CDR3 protein: CASRTGGSSNTEAFF; CDR3 DNA: TGTGCCAGCAGGACAGGGGGGTCCTCGAACACTGAAGCTTTCTTT
J gene: TRBJ1-3; clone size: -; D gene: -; V gene: TRBV18; CDR3 protein: CASSLTDVSGNTIYF; CDR3 DNA: TGTGCCAGCTCACTAACGGACGTCTCTGGAAACACCATATATTTT
J gene: TRBJ2-6; clone size: -; D gene: -; V gene: TRBV28; CDR3 protein: CASSRDIDSGANVLTF; CDR3 DNA: TGTGCCAGCAGTAGGGACATTGACTCTGGGGCCAACGTCCTGACTTTC
J gene: TRBJ1-1; clone size: -; D gene: TRBD1; V gene: TRBV5-1; CDR3 protein: CASSEDRGYTEAFF; CDR3 DNA: TGCGCCAGCAGCGAGGACAGGGGTTACACTGAAGCTTTCTTT
J gene: TRBJ1-4; clone size: -; D gene: -; V gene: TRBV7-8; CDR3 protein: CASSPRRDRNEKLFF; CDR3 DNA: TGTGCCAGCAGCCCACGTCGGGACCGGAATGAAAAACTGTTTTTT
J gene: TRBJ2-3; clone size: -; D gene: -; V gene: TRBV7-9; CDR3 protein: CASSPLEASSTDTQYF; CDR3 DNA: TGTGCCAGCAGCCCACTGGAAGCTTCTAGCACAGATACGCAGTATTTT
J gene: TRBJ2-7; clone size: -; D gene: TRBD2; V gene: TRBV28; CDR3 protein: CASSRTSGGPTYEQYF; CDR3 DNA: TGTGCCAGCAGCCGAACTAGCGGGGGGCCCACCTACGAGCAGTACTTC
J gene: TRBJ2-5; clone size: -; D gene: TRBD1; V gene: TRBV7-2; CDR3 protein: CASSLLRTGQETQYF; CDR3 DNA: TGTGCCAGCAGCTTATTAAGGACAGGGCAAGAGACCCAGTACTTC
J gene: TRBJ2-1; clone size: -; D gene: -; V gene: TRBV7-9; CDR3 protein: CASSPRYYNEQFF; CDR3 DNA: TGTGCCAGCAGCCCGCGGTACTACAATGAGCAGTTCTTC
J gene: TRBJ2-5; clone size: -; D gene: -; V gene: TRBV7-9; CDR3 protein: CASSPVRLQETQYF; CDR3 DNA: TGTGCCAGCAGCCCAGTCCGGCTTCAAGAGACCCAGTACTTC
J gene: TRBJ1-4; clone size: once; D gene: TRBD1; V gene: TRBV29-1; CDR3 protein: CSVGQQGFRAQDEKLFF; CDR3 DNA: TGCAGCGTCGGACAACAGGGGTTTAGGGCTCAGGATGAAAAACTGTTTTTT
J gene: TRBJ1-2; clone size: once; D gene: TRBD1; V gene: TRBV7-9; CDR3 protein: CALTGETGTGRVYGYTF; CDR3 DNA: TGTGCCCTGACGGGAGAAACCGGGACAGGGAGGGTCTATGGCTACACCTTC
J gene: TRBJ2-1; clone size: -; D gene: TRBD2; V gene: TRBV6-1; CDR3 protein: CASSEARAGGQFF; CDR3 DNA: TGTGCCAGCAGTGAAGCTCGAGCGGGGGGGCAGTTCTTC
J gene: TRBJ2-7; clone size: -; D gene: -; V gene: TRBV15; CDR3 protein: CATSRLQGRTYEQYF; CDR3 DNA: TGTGCCACCAGCAGACTACAGGGCCGTACCTACGAGCAGTACTTC
J gene: TRBJ1-2; clone size: -; D gene: -; V gene: TRBV2; CDR3 protein: CASSEEQHYGYTF; CDR3 DNA: TGTGCCAGCAGTGAAGAGCAGCACTATGGCTACACCTTC
J gene: TRBJ2-7; clone size: once; D gene: -; V gene: TRBV19; CDR3 protein: CASSNGYYEQYF; CDR3 DNA: TGTGCCAGTAGTAATGGGTACTACGAGCAGTACTTC